This entry describes one T cell receptor (beta chain). Antigen specificity is unknown. This specimen comes from a study of cytomegalovirus exposure and HLA in healthy donors. As for the study in general: Among 398 genotyped donors, around 81% fell in the Caucasian-associated ancestry cluster. Overall study results and limits: Among the CMV-associated chains, three were confirmed in vitro as specific for CMV antigens.

The CDR3 is 12 amino acids. V lost 6 bases and J lost 6; bases outside the gene matches: 0. The germline V gene encodes CDR1 SNHLY and CDR2 FYNNEI. A multiplex PCR was run with 60 Vbeta primers and 13 Jbeta primers. Generated by immunoSEQ multiplex PCR, the TCRdb table keeps only in-frame clones and is missing some. The sample has 100,000 to 150,000 clones. The sequence was collected from a man aged 18-30 years in good health and CMV-seronegative. The sequenced sample was PBMCs. The genes are TRBV2 and TRBJ1-5; 9 positions match TRBD1. CDR3 nucleotide sequence: TGTGCCAGCAGGACAGGGGGTCAGCCCCAGCATTTT. This gives the protein CASRTGGQPQHF.